This TCR beta chain derives from a study of shared clonotypes between healthy human individuals. V was clipped by 6 bases and J by 0 bases, with 15 bases between them. This CDR3 comprises 16 residues. In germline, CDR1 is LNHDA, CDR2 SQIVND (reference sequence). Some clones are missing from TCRdb's copy, which holds only in-frame ones; the method was immunoSEQ multiplex PCR. This sample has roughly 2 million clones; approximately 94% occur once, and the top ten carry less than 0.15%. The chain joins TRBV19 to TRBJ1-3; no clear D. Sequenced material: naive CD4+ T cells sorted from blood. Documented subset: CD45RA+ positively selected. This TCR was sampled from a man younger than 30 in good health. CDR3: CASRQSFELSGNTIYF. The CDR3 nucleotides are TGTGCCAGTAGACAGTCGTTCGAGCTCTCTGGAAACACCATATATTTT.